Listed below are T cell receptor beta chains from one sample, sequenced in a study of T cell responses to AZD1222 COVID-19 vaccine. Sequencing used immunoSEQ multiplex PCR; TCRdb keeps in-frame clones, though not all of them. The table lists about 72,000 clones, around nine tenths of them singletons. This material consisted of peripheral blood, taken on day 0 of AZD1222 vaccination. These receptors all come from an adult in good health. The conserved cysteine and the conserved F or W are not part of the CDR3 here. Fields, in order: V gene, clone size, D gene, CDR3 protein. D genes are given only for firm matches. A clone size is listed for some rows: how often the clone was seen (once, few, many), or a class if it is expanded.

TRBV6-2/TRBV6-3	-	-	ASSLRADNQPQH
TRBV4-3	-	-	ASSQERKGRGYT
TRBV7-3	once	-	ASSSQAPSYNEQF
TRBV9	few	-	ASSPKGSPDTQY
TRBV4-1	-	-	ASSQVLSGAQH
TRBV9	once	-	ASSVGQGPNEKLF
TRBV5-1	-	-	ASSFSGALETQY
TRBV5-5	once	TRBD1	ASSFDYRGRGGGGYT
TRBV5-6	-	-	ASSLWGVAEKLF
TRBV4-3	-	-	ASSQDMGAAGEKLF
TRBV25-1	-	-	ASRGQDSDEQF
TRBV2	-	-	ASSEGRGNTGELF
TRBV20-1	-	-	SAMQDTQY
TRBV15	-	-	ATSRGSGRSNRAGNTIY
TRBV28	few	TRBD1	ASLSRGVGYT
TRBV5-1	-	-	ASSPFQETQY
TRBV5-4	-	-	ASSLGEMDSPLH
TRBV4-3	-	-	ASSHRGGGVGEAF
TRBV6-5	-	-	ASSYFRGGYGYT
TRBV30	-	-	ASRKGLVGYT
TRBV9	-	-	ASSVAQRAGELF
TRBV9	-	-	ASSPRGTDTQY
TRBV25-1	-	-	ASSDDRYSYEQY
TRBV7-3	-	-	ASGRRGSNGEEQF
TRBV29-1	-	TRBD2	SVTSGGGTGELF
TRBV7-8	-	-	ASSLVPSYEQY
TRBV29-1	-	-	SASRAGADEQY
TRBV19	-	-	ASSRTGPNTGELF
TRBV6-2/TRBV6-3	-	TRBD2	ASSYPTSGGTREQY
TRBV27	once	TRBD1	ATGGRGWGETQY
TRBV27	-	TRBD1	ASSLSGTGAEKLF
TRBV18	few	-	ASSPYSDTQY
TRBV7-9	-	-	ASSLQSGGSGQPQH
TRBV5-5	-	-	ASSIDWSSYNSPLH
TRBV19	-	-	ASSIDEGYSPLH
TRBV6-5	-	TRBD1	ASSIQTGGISPLH
TRBV6-5	-	-	ASSLSTGEQY
TRBV7-6	-	-	ASSLAWGGARDEQF
TRBV4-2	-	-	ASSLNPPGTNEKLF
TRBV27	-	-	ASSPSWSTGELF
TRBV2	-	-	ASSEGYGPSEKLF
TRBV6-5	-	TRBD1	ASTQGIGGAEAF
TRBV3-1/TRBV3-2	-	-	ATCRGGGTDTQY
TRBV7-6	-	-	ASSLAGQGHNEQF
TRBV7-9	few	TRBD2	ASGTLAGTYNEQF
TRBV14	-	TRBD1	ASSQDPGTGGGGYT
TRBV30	-	-	AWSVDSYGYT
TRBV30	-	TRBD1	AWDRENTEAF
TRBV29-1	-	-	SVWDGYNEQF
TRBV25-1	-	TRBD2	ASRPGLAGGSSYNEQF
TRBV3-1/TRBV3-2	-	TRBD2	ASSVGGAGGTAKNIQY
TRBV5-6	once	-	ASSFSIRGEGAF